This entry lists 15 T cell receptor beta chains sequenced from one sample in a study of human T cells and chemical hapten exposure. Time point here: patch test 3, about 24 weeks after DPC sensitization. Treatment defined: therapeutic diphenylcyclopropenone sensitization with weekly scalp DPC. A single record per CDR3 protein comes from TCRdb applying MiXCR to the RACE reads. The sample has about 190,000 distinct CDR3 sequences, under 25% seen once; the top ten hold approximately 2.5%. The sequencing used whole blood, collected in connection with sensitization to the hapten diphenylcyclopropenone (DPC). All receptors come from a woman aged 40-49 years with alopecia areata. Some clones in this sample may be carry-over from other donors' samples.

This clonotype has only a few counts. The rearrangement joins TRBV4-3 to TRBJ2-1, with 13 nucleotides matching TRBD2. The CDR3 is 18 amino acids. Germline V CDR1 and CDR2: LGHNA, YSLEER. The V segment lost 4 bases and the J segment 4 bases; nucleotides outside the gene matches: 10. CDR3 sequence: CASSRNKGLAGLYNEQFF. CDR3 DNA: TGCGCCAGCAGCCGAAACAAGGGACTAGCGGGATTGTACAATGAGCAGTTCTTC.

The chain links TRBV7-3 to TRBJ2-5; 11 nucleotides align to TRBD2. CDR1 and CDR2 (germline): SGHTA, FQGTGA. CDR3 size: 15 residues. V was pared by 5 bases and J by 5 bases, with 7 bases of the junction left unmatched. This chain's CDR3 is CASSRSGLAGETQYF. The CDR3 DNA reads TGTGCCAGCAGCCGATCAGGACTAGCGGGCGAGACCCAGTACTTC.

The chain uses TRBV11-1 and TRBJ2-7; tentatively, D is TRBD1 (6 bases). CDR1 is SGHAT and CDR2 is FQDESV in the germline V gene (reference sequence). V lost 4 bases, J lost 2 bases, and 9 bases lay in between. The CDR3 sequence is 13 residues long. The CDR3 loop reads CASSSNRAYEQYF. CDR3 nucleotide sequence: TGTGCCAGCAGCTCTAACAGGGCCTACGAGCAGTACTTC.

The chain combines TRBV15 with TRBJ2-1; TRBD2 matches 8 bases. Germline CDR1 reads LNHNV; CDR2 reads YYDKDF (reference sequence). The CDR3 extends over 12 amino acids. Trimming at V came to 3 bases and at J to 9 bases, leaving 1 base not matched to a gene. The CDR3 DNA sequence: TGTGCCACCAGCAGGGGACTAGGTGAGCAGTTCTTC. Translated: CATSRGLGEQFF.

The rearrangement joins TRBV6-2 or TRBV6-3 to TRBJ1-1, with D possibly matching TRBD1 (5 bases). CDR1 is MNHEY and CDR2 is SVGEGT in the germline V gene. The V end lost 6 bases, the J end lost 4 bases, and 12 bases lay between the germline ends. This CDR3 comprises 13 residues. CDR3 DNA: TGTGCCAGCAGCCCCGGGGCAGTCACTGAAGCTTTCTTT. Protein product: CASSPGAVTEAFF.

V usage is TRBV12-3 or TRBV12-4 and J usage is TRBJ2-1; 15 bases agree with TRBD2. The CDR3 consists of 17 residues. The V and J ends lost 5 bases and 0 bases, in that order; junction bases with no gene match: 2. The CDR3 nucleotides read TGTGCCAGCAGTGGACTAGCGGGAGGGCCCTCCTACAATGAGCAGTTCTTC. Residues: CASSGLAGGPSYNEQFF.

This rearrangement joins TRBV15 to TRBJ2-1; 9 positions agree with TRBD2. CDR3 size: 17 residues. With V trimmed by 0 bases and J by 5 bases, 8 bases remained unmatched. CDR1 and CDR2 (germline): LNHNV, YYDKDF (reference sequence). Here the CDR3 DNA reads TGTGCCACCAGCAGAGATCGTGGGGCGGGAGGGGACAATGAGCAGTTCTTC. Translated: CATSRDRGAGGDNEQFF.

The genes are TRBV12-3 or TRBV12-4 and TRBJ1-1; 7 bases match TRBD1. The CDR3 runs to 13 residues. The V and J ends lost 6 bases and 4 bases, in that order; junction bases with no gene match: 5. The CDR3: CASRKTGFTEAFF. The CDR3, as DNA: TGTGCCAGCAGAAAGACAGGGTTCACTGAAGCTTTCTTT.

DNA for the CDR3: TGTGCCAGCAGTCGAGGGACTAGCAGGACTGGGGAGCTGTTTTTT. It is translated as CASSRGTSRTGELFF. J is TRBJ2-2 and V is TRBV6-5; 9 nucleotides align to TRBD2. With 5 bases clipped from V and 8 bases from J, the junction kept 9 bases outside the gene matches. This CDR3 is built from 15 residues. Looked up from germline, CDR1 is MNHEY and CDR2 is SVGAGI.

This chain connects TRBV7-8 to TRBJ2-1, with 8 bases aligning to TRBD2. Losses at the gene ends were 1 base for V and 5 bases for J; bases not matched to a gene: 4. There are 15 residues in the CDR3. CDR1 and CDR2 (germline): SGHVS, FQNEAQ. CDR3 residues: CASSLELAANNEQFF. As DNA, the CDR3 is TGTGCCAGCAGCTTAGAACTAGCGGCAAACAATGAGCAGTTCTTC.

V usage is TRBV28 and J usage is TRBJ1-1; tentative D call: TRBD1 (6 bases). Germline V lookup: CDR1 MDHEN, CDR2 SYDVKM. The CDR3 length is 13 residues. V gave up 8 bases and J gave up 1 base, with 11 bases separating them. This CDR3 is CASLLTGNTEAFF. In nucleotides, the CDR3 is TGTGCCAGCCTGTTGACAGGGAACACTGAAGCTTTCTTT.

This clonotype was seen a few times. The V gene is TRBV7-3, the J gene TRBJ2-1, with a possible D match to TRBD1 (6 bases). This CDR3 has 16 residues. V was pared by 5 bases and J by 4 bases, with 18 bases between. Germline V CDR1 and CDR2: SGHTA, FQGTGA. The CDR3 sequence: CASSPRDTGKYNEQFF. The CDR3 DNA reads TGTGCCAGCAGCCCCCGGGACACGGGGAAGTACAATGAGCAGTTCTTC.

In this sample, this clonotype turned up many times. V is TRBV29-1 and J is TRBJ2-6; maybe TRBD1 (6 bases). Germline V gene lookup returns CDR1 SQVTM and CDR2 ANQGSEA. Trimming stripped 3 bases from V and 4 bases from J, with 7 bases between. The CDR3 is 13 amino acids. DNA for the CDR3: TGCAGCGTTGAGGGGGCCGGGGCCAACGTCCTGACTTTC. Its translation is CSVEGAGANVLTF.

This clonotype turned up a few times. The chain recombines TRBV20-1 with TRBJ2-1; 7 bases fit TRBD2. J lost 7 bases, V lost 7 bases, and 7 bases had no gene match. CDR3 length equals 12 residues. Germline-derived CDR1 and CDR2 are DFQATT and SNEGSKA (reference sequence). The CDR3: CSGGGGRNEQFF. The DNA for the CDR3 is TGCAGTGGGGGGGGAGGGCGAAATGAGCAGTTCTTC.

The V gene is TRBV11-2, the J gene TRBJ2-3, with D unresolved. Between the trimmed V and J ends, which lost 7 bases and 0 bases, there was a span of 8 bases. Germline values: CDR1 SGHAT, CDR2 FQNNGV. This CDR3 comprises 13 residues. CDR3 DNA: TGTGCCAGCAAACTGGACAGCACAGATACGCAGTATTTT. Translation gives CASKLDSTDTQYF.